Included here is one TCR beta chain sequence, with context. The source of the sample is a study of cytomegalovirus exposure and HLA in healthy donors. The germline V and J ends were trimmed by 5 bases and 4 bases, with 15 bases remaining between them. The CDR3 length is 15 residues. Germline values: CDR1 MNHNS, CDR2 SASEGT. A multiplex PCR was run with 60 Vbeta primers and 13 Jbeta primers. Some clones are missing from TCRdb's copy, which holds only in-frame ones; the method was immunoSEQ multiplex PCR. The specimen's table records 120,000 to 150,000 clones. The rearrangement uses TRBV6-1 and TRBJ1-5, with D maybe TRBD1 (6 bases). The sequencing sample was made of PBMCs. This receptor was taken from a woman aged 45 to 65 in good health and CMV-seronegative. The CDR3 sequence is CASSIDGGANQPQHF. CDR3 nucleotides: TGTGCCAGCAGTATCGATGGGGGGGCTAATCAGCCCCAGCATTTT.